Below are 29 T cell receptor beta chains sequenced from a single sample in a study of cytomegalovirus exposure and HLA in healthy donors. The PCR employed 60 Vbeta primers together with 13 Jbeta primers. Clones were read by immunoSEQ multiplex PCR, and TCRdb kept only the in-frame ones, dropping some. The top ten hold over 1.3% of the sample, which has 150,000 to 190,000 clones, around 72% seen once. Sequenced: PBMCs. These receptors all stem from a man aged 18-30 years in good health and CMV-seronegative.

V is TRBV7-2 and J is TRBJ2-5, with TRBD1 matching 9 bases. The CDR3 spans 16 residues. The J segment lost 3 bases and the V segment lost 5 bases, leaving 10 bases of the junction unmatched. The germline V gene encodes CDR1 SGHTA and CDR2 FQGNSA. The CDR3 spells CASSTGTGYVKETQYF. Here the CDR3 DNA reads TGTGCCAGCAGCACCGGGACAGGGTACGTTAAAGAGACCCAGTACTTC.

The chain has TRBV15 and TRBJ1-1, with D maybe TRBD1 (6 bases). CDR3 length: 15 amino acids. Trimming took off 0 bases at V and 0 bases at J, with 8 bases between the two ends. CDR1 is LNHNV, CDR2 YYDKDF, per germline (reference sequence). The CDR3, as DNA: TGTGCCACCAGCAGAGATCAGGGGTTGAACACTGAAGCTTTCTTT. Protein sequence: CATSRDQGLNTEAFF.

The rearrangement links TRBV4-1 to TRBJ2-3; D unresolved. Germline V lookup: CDR1 MGHRA, CDR2 YSYEKL. This CDR3 has 13 residues. V was clipped by 3 bases and J by 6 bases, with 10 bases between them. CDR3 sequence reads: CASSQAHLDTQYF. In DNA, the CDR3 is TGCGCCAGCAGCCAGGCCCATTTGGATACGCAGTATTTT.

This clone has just one count. The chain is built from TRBV19 and TRBJ2-5; 7 bases fit TRBD2. V gave up 8 bases and J gave up 5 bases; unmatched junction bases: 11. The CDR3 loop spans 14 amino acids. From germline, CDR1 is LNHDA and CDR2 SQIVND (reference sequence). CDR3 coding DNA: TGTGCCAGTTCAAGAGGGACTAATTTGGAGACCCAGTACTTC. It yields the protein CASSRGTNLETQYF.

The chain employs TRBV25-1 and TRBJ2-5, with D possibly being TRBD1 (6 bases). This CDR3 spans 14 amino acids. CDR1 MGHDK and CDR2 SYGVNS come from the germline V gene. V was pared by 4 bases and J by 5 bases, with 14 bases between. The DNA for the CDR3 is TGTGCCAGCAGTGGCAGGGGAGCTTGGGAGACCCAGTACTTC. This sequence encodes CASSGRGAWETQYF.

On this clone: One junction end does not reproduce the germline sequence, and a read error may be involved. V and J are TRBV7-8 and TRBJ1-2; D is ambiguous. The CDR3 covers 12 residues. CDR1 is SGHVS and CDR2 is FQNEAQ in the germline V gene. Written as DNA, the CDR3 is TGTGCCAGCAGCTCCGAGTCGGGTGGCTGCACCTTC. This sequence encodes CASSSESGGCTF.

J is TRBJ2-5 and V is TRBV9; D perhaps matches TRBD2 (6 bases). Germline V gives CDR1 SGDLS, CDR2 YYNGEE. The germline V and J ends were trimmed by 2 bases and 5 bases, with 13 bases remaining between them. This CDR3 comprises 14 residues. For the CDR3, the DNA is TGTGCCAGCAGCGTTACTAGCAAACTCGAGACCCAGTACTTC. This sequence encodes CASSVTSKLETQYF.

This clone was picked up a small number of times. This chain connects TRBV4-1 to TRBJ1-1; possible D gene TRBD1, 6 bases. V lost 5 bases and J 1 base, leaving 14 bases between the germline ends. The length of the CDR3 is 15 residues. Germline assignment: CDR1 MGHRA and CDR2 YSYEKL. The CDR3 DNA is TGCGCCAGCAGCGCCGCCGTGACAGGGAACACTGAAGCTTTCTTT. This translates into CASSAAVTGNTEAFF.

The chain uses TRBV7-9 and TRBJ2-7; D ambiguous. V dropped 1 base and J dropped 6 bases, with 10 bases sitting between them. This CDR3 contains 13 residues. Germline-derived CDR1 and CDR2 are SEHNR and FQNEAQ (reference sequence). The CDR3 bases are TGTGCCAGCAGCTTAGGAGGTAGAATCGAGCAGTACTTC. Residues: CASSLGGRIEQYF.

This chain joins TRBV6-5 and TRBJ1-1; weak D call: TRBD1 (6 bases). The CDR3 loop spans 13 amino acids. The V end lost 7 bases, the J end lost 6 bases, and 15 bases lay between the germline ends. The germline V gene encodes CDR1 MNHEY and CDR2 SVGAGI. The CDR3 nucleotides read TGTGCCAGCACCCCGGGGGGGGCGGCTGAAGCTTTCTTT. Translation gives CASTPGGAAEAFF.

The rearrangement uses TRBV30 and TRBJ2-5, with 12 nucleotides matching TRBD1. Germline V gene sequence: CDR1 GTSNPN, CDR2 SVGIG (reference sequence). Trimming took 0 bases from V and 5 from J; bases not matched to a gene: 7. The CDR3 length is 16 residues. CDR3 nucleotide sequence: TGTGCCTGGAGTGTAGGGGACAGGGGGCAAATGGAGACCCAGTACTTC. Translation: CAWSVGDRGQMETQYF.

The rearrangement uses TRBV7-9 and TRBJ1-4, with 7 nucleotides matching TRBD1. J was trimmed by 6 bases and V by 4 bases; bases with no gene match: 5. Germline V CDR1 and CDR2: SEHNR, FQNEAQ (reference sequence). The CDR3 is 14 residues long. The CDR3 region has the DNA TGTGCCAGCAGCTCCGGTACAGGGGATGAAAAACTGTTTTTT. This codes for CASSSGTGDEKLFF.

This chain uses TRBV9 with TRBJ2-3; D possibly corresponds to TRBD1 (6 bases). The CDR3 covers 16 residues. Per germline, CDR1 SGDLS and CDR2 YYNGEE. Deletions cut 0 bases from V and 5 bases from J, with 16 bases between. The CDR3 sequence: CASSVAYETGKDTQYF. CDR3 coding DNA: TGTGCCAGCAGCGTAGCTTATGAGACAGGAAAAGATACGCAGTATTTT.

This clone was observed a handful of times. The V call is TRBV5-4, the J call TRBJ2-3; 8 bases align to TRBD1. Germline CDR1 SGHNT, CDR2 YYREEE (reference sequence). The CDR3 length is 13 residues. The V and J ends lost 2 bases and 4 bases, in that order; junction bases with no gene match: 0. The CDR3, as DNA: TGTGCCAGCAGCTTACAGGGGGCAGATACGCAGTATTTT. The encoded protein is CASSLQGADTQYF.

In this sample, this clone turned up once. The chain links TRBV6-4 to TRBJ2-6; D not resolved. The germline CDR1 and CDR2 sequences are MRHNA and SNTAGT. Trimming took off 6 bases at V and 1 base at J, with 13 bases between the two ends. The CDR3 runs 16 residues. The CDR3 sequence is CASSSQASSGANVLTF. The CDR3 DNA follows: TGTGCCAGCAGCTCCCAGGCCTCTTCTGGGGCCAACGTCCTGACTTTC.

This clone was seen a few times. This sequence joins TRBV30 and TRBJ2-3; 7 bases map to TRBD2. The CDR3 runs to 15 residues. V gave up 3 bases and J gave up 1 base; unmatched junction bases: 7. The V gene's germline CDR1 is GTSNPN and CDR2 SVGIG (reference sequence). CDR3 nucleotides: TGTGCCTGGAGCGCTAGCGGAGATCGCACAGATACGCAGTATTTT. Translating gives CAWSASGDRTDTQYF.

The rearrangement uses TRBV4-3 and TRBJ2-7; 11 positions match TRBD1. The CDR3 length is 14 residues. Germline assignment: CDR1 LGHNA and CDR2 YSLEER. The V segment lost 0 bases and the J segment 13 bases; nucleotides outside the gene matches: 8. CDR3 amino acids: CASSQEGDRGVRYF. Written as DNA, the CDR3 is TGCGCCAGCAGCCAAGAGGGGGACAGGGGGGTGCGATACTTC.

This clone was counted between two and nine times. V gene TRBV10-2 combines with J gene TRBJ1-1; D is unclear. Germline CDR1 WSHSY, CDR2 SAAADI. Trimming cost V 1 base and J 4 bases, with 7 bases left between them. This CDR3 has 13 residues. In DNA form, the CDR3 reads TGCGCCAGCAGTGAGTGGGCAGCCACTGAAGCTTTCTTT. Encoded protein: CASSEWAATEAFF.

This clone appeared a few times. This chain uses TRBV5-1 with TRBJ1-4; D gene uncertain. Germline V gene data show CDR1 as SGHRS and CDR2 as YFSETQ. The CDR3 spans 14 residues. The germline V and J ends were trimmed by 1 base and 6 bases, with 10 bases remaining between them. As DNA, the CDR3 is TGCGCCAGCAGCTTGAGTGCGGAGGATGAAAAACTGTTTTTT. This gives the protein CASSLSAEDEKLFF. Drawing the rest from reference TRBV5-1 and TRBJ1-4, the complete variable domain is KAGVTQTPRYLIKTRGQQVTLSCSPISGHRSVSWYQQTPGQGLQFLFEYFSETQRNKGNFPGRFSGRQFSNSRSEMNVSTLELGDSALYLCASSLSAEDEKLFFGSGTQLSVL.

This clone was seen only a few times. V is TRBV28 and J is TRBJ1-5, with 7 bases aligning to TRBD1. After removal of 5 bases from V and 0 bases from J, the junction contained 10 bases not matched to a gene. Germline V gives CDR1 MDHEN, CDR2 SYDVKM. The CDR3 totals 17 residues. In DNA form, the CDR3 reads TGTGCCAGCAGTCCGCCCGGACAGGTAGTTAGCAATCAGCCCCAGCATTTT. Protein sequence: CASSPPGQVVSNQPQHF.

This clone came up a few times. This chain links TRBV4-3 with TRBJ1-5, with a tentative D call TRBD1 (6 bases). This CDR3 has 18 residues. The V end was cut by 4 bases, the J end by 0 bases, with 19 bases between. Per the germline V gene, CDR1 is LGHNA and CDR2 is YSLEER. CDR3: CASSLPTRTGHSNQPQHF. CDR3 in DNA: TGCGCCAGCAGCCTCCCCACGCGTACAGGGCATAGCAATCAGCCCCAGCATTTT.

V and J are TRBV27 and TRBJ1-3; no definite D call. V lost 3 bases, J lost 0 bases, and 6 bases lay in between. Germline values: CDR1 MNHEY, CDR2 SMNVEV (reference sequence). The CDR3 has 14 residues. The CDR3 DNA follows: TGTGCCAGCAGTTTTGGTAGCTCTGGAAACACCATATATTTT. Protein: CASSFGSSGNTIYF.

The chain is built from TRBV10-2 and TRBJ2-3; 13 positions agree with TRBD2. Germline V gene lookup returns CDR1 WSHSY and CDR2 SAAADI. The ends lost 7 bases at V and 4 bases at J; junction bases unmatched: 8. This CDR3 has 16 residues. CDR3: CASTGLAGDWADTQYF. CDR3 DNA: TGCGCCAGCACAGGACTAGCGGGAGACTGGGCAGATACGCAGTATTTT.

A word on this clone: Mismatch with germline at one junction end may stem from a read error. The chain links TRBV7-9 to TRBJ2-1, with a weak D call TRBD1 (6 bases). CDR1 SEHNR and CDR2 FQNEAQ come from the germline V gene (reference sequence). CDR3 length equals 16 residues. The CDR3 sequence: CSSSLGGQLEYNEQFF. The CDR3, as DNA: TGTTCCAGCAGCTTAGGAGGACAGCTGGAATACAATGAGCAGTTCTTC.

The chain uses TRBV9 and TRBJ1-1; D call uncertain. V lost 4 bases and J lost 4, with 11 bases in between. This CDR3 comprises 13 residues. Germline V gene lookup returns CDR1 SGDLS and CDR2 YYNGEE. This CDR3 is CASSPRSGTEAFF. The CDR3 DNA is TGTGCCAGCAGCCCCAGGAGCGGCACTGAAGCTTTCTTT.

The rearrangement uses TRBV4-3 and TRBJ2-7; the match to TRBD1 covers 9 bases. The CDR3 has 15 amino acids. Unmatched junction bases numbered 8, after V lost 4 bases and J lost 4 bases. The V gene's germline CDR1 is LGHNA and CDR2 YSLEER. DNA for the CDR3: TGCGCCAGCAGCCGCTCGTTCGGACAGGGGTACGAGCAGTACTTC. Translation gives CASSRSFGQGYEQYF.

The genes are TRBV5-4 and TRBJ2-5; maybe TRBD2 (6 bases). The germline CDR1 and CDR2 sequences are SGHNT and YYREEE (reference sequence). This CDR3 has 13 residues. Deletions cut 2 bases from V and 5 bases from J, with 10 bases between. The CDR3 region has the DNA TGTGCCAGCAGCTTACCCGGAGGGGAGACCCAGTACTTC. It codes for CASSLPGGETQYF.

The chain links TRBV5-1 to TRBJ2-7, with TRBD1 matching 8 bases. Germline-derived CDR1 and CDR2 are SGHRS and YFSETQ. V gave up 4 bases and J gave up 2 bases; unmatched junction bases: 17. This CDR3 is 18 amino acids long. The CDR3 DNA reads TGCGCCAGCAGCCCCGGACAGGGAACGTACGGGAAGGCCTACGAGCAGTACTTC. Its protein product is CASSPGQGTYGKAYEQYF.

Only a few counts were recorded for this clone. V is TRBV7-8 and J is TRBJ2-7, with D perhaps matching TRBD1 (5 bases). The CDR3 has 14 amino acids. With 5 bases removed from V and 3 bases from J, the gap between germline ends came to 14 bases. Germline V gene sequence: CDR1 SGHVS, CDR2 FQNEAQ. The CDR3 sequence is CASSIQESHYEQYF. Written as DNA, the CDR3 is TGTGCCAGCAGCATACAGGAGTCGCACTACGAGCAGTACTTC.